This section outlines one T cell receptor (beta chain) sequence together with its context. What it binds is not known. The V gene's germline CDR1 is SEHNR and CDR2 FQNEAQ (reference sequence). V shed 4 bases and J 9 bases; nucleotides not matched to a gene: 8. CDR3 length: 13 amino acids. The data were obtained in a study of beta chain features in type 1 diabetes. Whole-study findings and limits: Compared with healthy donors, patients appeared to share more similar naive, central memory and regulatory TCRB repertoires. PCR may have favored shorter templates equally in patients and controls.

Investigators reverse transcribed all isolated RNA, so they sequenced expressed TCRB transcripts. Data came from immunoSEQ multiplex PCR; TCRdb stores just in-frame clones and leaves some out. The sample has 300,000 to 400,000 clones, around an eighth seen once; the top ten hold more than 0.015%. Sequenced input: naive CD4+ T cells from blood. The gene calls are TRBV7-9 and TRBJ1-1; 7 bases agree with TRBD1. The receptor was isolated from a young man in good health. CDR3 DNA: TGTGCCAGCAGCTCCCTCCAGGGGGAGAAAGCTTTCTTT. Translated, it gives CASSSLQGEKAFF. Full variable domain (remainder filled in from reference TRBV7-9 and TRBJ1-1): DTGVSQNPRHKITKRGQNVTFRCDPISEHNRLYWYRQTLGQGPEFLTYFQNEAQLEKSRLLSDRFSAERPKGSFSTLEIQRTEQGDSAMYLCASSSLQGEKAFFGQGTRLTVV.